The rows below give T cell receptor beta chains drawn from one sample of a study of cytomegalovirus exposure and HLA in healthy donors. Sequencing was performed with immunoSEQ multiplex PCR; in TCRdb, only in-frame clones are kept and a portion is missing. The sample includes more than 95,000 clones, around two thirds of them seen just once. The specimen was PBMCs. The receptors were gathered from a woman in her 50s in good health and CMV-seronegative. The CDR3 runs from the conserved cysteine through the conserved F or W. A D gene is named only where the DNA matches it firmly. Only part of the rows carry a size: once, few, many, or a class if the clone is expanded.

D gene: TRBD1
clone size: -
J gene: TRBJ2-5
CDR3 length: 12
V gene: TRBV6-5
CDR3 DNA: TGTGCCAGCACCAACCCGCCGGGACAGCAGTACTTC
CDR3 protein: CASTNPPGQQYF

D gene: -
clone size: -
J gene: TRBJ1-4
CDR3 length: 16
V gene: TRBV4-2
CDR3 DNA: TGTGCCAGCAGCCAAGGGACAAGTTCAACTAATGAAAAACTGTTTTTT
CDR3 protein: CASSQGTSSTNEKLFF

D gene: -
clone size: few
J gene: TRBJ2-7
CDR3 length: 10
V gene: TRBV11-2
CDR3 DNA: TGTGCCAGCAGTACTTACGAGCAGTACTTC
CDR3 protein: CASSTYEQYF

D gene: -
clone size: few
J gene: TRBJ2-7
CDR3 length: 16
V gene: TRBV9
CDR3 DNA: TGTGCCAGCAGCGTAGGAGTAACGGGAGTGGGAAGCGAGCAGTACTTC
CDR3 protein: CASSVGVTGVGSEQYF

D gene: -
clone size: -
J gene: TRBJ1-1
CDR3 length: 12
V gene: TRBV5-1
CDR3 DNA: TGCGCCAGCAGCTTTGGCGGGACTGAAGCTTTCTTT
CDR3 protein: CASSFGGTEAFF

D gene: TRBD1
clone size: -
J gene: TRBJ2-5
CDR3 length: 14
V gene: TRBV18
CDR3 DNA: TGTGCCAGCTCACCAGGGGACAGGCAAGAGACCCAGTACTTC
CDR3 protein: CASSPGDRQETQYF

D gene: TRBD1
clone size: few
J gene: TRBJ1-1
CDR3 length: 18
V gene: TRBV7-9
CDR3 DNA: TGTGCCAGCAGCTTAGCGCCGGTAGGACAGGGAGTAGCCACTGAAGCTTTCTTT
CDR3 protein: CASSLAPVGQGVATEAFF

D gene: TRBD2
clone size: -
J gene: TRBJ2-7
CDR3 length: 14
V gene: TRBV6-5
CDR3 DNA: TGTGCCAGCAGTTACGGACTAGATTTCTACGAGCAGTACTTC
CDR3 protein: CASSYGLDFYEQYF

D gene: -
clone size: -
J gene: TRBJ2-3
CDR3 length: 15
V gene: TRBV29-1
CDR3 DNA: TGCAGCGTTGAAGAAAGCCACTTGAGCACAGATACGCAGTATTTT
CDR3 protein: CSVEESHLSTDTQYF

D gene: TRBD1
clone size: -
J gene: TRBJ2-1
CDR3 length: 14
V gene: TRBV29-1
CDR3 DNA: TGCAGCGTTGGTCGAACAGGGGCCTACAATGAGCAGTTCTTC
CDR3 protein: CSVGRTGAYNEQFF

D gene: TRBD1
clone size: -
J gene: TRBJ2-7
CDR3 length: 14
V gene: TRBV10-3
CDR3 DNA: TGTGCCATCAGTGCCGGACAGGGGGGCTACGAGCAGTACTTC
CDR3 protein: CAISAGQGGYEQYF

D gene: TRBD2
clone size: -
J gene: TRBJ2-1
CDR3 length: 17
V gene: TRBV7-9
CDR3 DNA: TGTGCCAGCAGCTCAATGACTAGCGGGACGTTATACAATGAGCAGTTCTTC
CDR3 protein: CASSSMTSGTLYNEQFF

D gene: TRBD1
clone size: few
J gene: TRBJ1-2
CDR3 length: 15
V gene: TRBV28
CDR3 DNA: TGTGCCAGCACCATAAACACAGGGGACGGCTATGGCTACACCTTC
CDR3 protein: CASTINTGDGYGYTF

D gene: -
clone size: -
J gene: TRBJ2-1
CDR3 length: 16
V gene: TRBV10-3
CDR3 DNA: TGTGCCATCAGTGCACAACACAGTTACTCCTACAATGAGCAGTTCTTC
CDR3 protein: CAISAQHSYSYNEQFF

D gene: -
clone size: -
J gene: TRBJ1-5
CDR3 length: 15
V gene: TRBV28
CDR3 DNA: TGTGCCAGCAGTTGGACAGACTATAGCAATCAGCCCCAGCATTTT
CDR3 protein: CASSWTDYSNQPQHF

D gene: -
clone size: -
J gene: TRBJ1-5
CDR3 length: 17
V gene: TRBV21-1
CDR3 DNA: TGTGCCAGCAGCAAAGGTGGCGGGGGGGATAGCAATCAGCCCCAGCATTTT
CDR3 protein: CASSKGGGGDSNQPQHF

D gene: TRBD2
clone size: -
J gene: TRBJ2-1
CDR3 length: 16
V gene: TRBV28
CDR3 DNA: TGTGCCAGCAGTTTGGGGACTAGCGGGAGTTCCGATGAGCAGTTCTTC
CDR3 protein: CASSLGTSGSSDEQFF

D gene: -
clone size: -
J gene: TRBJ2-7
CDR3 length: 13
V gene: TRBV5-1
CDR3 DNA: TGCGCCAGCAGCGACAGGGAGGCCTACGAGCAGTACTTC
CDR3 protein: CASSDREAYEQYF

D gene: -
clone size: -
J gene: TRBJ1-3
CDR3 length: 14
V gene: TRBV7-2
CDR3 DNA: TGTGCCAGCAGCCTACAGGGAACTGGAAACACCATATATTTT
CDR3 protein: CASSLQGTGNTIYF

D gene: TRBD2
clone size: -
J gene: TRBJ2-1
CDR3 length: 17
V gene: TRBV4-1
CDR3 DNA: TGCGCCAGCAGCCAAGCCCTTAGCGGGAGGGCCGGCAATGAGCAGTTCTTC
CDR3 protein: CASSQALSGRAGNEQFF

D gene: TRBD1
clone size: -
J gene: TRBJ1-6
CDR3 length: 15
V gene: TRBV27
CDR3 DNA: TGTGCCAGCAGTTTGTCCGGACAGGGGAACTCACCCCTCCACTTT
CDR3 protein: CASSLSGQGNSPLHF

D gene: -
clone size: -
J gene: TRBJ2-3
CDR3 length: 12
V gene: TRBV10-2
CDR3 DNA: TGCGCCAGCAGCCCGGCGGGACCTACGCAGTATTTT
CDR3 protein: CASSPAGPTQYF

D gene: -
clone size: -
J gene: TRBJ2-7
CDR3 length: 15
V gene: TRBV6-6
CDR3 DNA: TGTGCCAGCAGCCCCGGGTGGGGGGACCCCTACGAGCAGTACTTC
CDR3 protein: CASSPGWGDPYEQYF

D gene: TRBD2
clone size: few
J gene: TRBJ2-2
CDR3 length: 18
V gene: TRBV7-3
CDR3 DNA: TGTGCCAGCAGCCCCCCGCTAGGGGGACTAGGAAGCACCGGGGAGCTGTTTTTT
CDR3 protein: CASSPPLGGLGSTGELFF

D gene: -
clone size: -
J gene: TRBJ1-1
CDR3 length: 15
V gene: TRBV5-6
CDR3 DNA: TGTGCCAGCAGCTTGGAGGGGCACCTCCTGTCATGGGCTTTCTTT
CDR3 protein: CASSLEGHLLSWAFF